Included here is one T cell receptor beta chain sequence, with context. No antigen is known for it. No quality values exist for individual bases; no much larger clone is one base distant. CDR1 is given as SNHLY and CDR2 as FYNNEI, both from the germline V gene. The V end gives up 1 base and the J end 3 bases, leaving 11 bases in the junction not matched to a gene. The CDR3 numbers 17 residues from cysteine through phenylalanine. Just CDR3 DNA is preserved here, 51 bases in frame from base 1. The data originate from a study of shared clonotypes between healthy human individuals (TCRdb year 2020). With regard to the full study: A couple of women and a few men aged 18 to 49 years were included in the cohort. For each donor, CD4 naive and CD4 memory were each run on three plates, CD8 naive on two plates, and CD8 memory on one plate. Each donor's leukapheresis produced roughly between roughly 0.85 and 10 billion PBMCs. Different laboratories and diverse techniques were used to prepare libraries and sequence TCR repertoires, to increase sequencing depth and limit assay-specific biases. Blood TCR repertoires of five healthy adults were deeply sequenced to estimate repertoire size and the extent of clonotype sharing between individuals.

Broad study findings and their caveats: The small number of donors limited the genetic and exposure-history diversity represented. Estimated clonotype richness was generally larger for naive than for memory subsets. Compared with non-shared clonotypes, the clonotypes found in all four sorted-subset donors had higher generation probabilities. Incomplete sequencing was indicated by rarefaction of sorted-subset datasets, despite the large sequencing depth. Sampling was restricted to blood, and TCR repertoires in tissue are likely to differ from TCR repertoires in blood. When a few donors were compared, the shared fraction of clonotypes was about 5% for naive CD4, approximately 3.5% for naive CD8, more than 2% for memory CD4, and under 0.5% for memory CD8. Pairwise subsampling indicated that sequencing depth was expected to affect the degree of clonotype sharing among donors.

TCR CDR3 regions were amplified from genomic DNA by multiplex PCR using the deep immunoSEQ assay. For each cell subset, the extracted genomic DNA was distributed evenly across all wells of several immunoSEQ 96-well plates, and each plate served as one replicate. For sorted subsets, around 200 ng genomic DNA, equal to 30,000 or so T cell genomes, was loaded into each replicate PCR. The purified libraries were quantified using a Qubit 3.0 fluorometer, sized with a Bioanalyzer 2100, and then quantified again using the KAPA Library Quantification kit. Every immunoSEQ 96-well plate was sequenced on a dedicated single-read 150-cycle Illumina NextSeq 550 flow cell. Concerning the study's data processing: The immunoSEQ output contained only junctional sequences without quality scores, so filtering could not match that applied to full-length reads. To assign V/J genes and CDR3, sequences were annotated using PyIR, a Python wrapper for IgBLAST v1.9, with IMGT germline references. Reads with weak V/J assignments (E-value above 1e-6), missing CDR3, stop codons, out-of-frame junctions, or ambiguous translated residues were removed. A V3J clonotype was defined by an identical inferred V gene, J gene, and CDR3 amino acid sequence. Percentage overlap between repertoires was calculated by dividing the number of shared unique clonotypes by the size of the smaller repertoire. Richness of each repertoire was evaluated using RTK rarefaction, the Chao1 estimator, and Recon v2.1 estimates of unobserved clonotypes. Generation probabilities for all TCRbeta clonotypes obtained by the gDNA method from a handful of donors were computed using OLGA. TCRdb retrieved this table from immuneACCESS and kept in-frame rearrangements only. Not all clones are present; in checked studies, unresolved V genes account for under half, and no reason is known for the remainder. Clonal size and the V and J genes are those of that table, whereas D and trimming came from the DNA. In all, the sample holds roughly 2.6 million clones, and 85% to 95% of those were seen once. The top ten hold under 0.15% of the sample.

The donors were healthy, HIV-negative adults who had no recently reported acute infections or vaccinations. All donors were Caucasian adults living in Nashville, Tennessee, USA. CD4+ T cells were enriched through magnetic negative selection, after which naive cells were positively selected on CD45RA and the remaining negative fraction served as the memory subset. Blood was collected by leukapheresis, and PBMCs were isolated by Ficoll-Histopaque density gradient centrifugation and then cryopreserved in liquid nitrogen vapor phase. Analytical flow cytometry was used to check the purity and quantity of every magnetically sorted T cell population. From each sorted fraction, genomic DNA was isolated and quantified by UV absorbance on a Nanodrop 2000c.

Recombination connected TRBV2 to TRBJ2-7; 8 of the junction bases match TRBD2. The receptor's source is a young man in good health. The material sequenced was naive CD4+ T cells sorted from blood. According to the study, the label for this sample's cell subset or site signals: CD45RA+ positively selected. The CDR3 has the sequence CASSEERNGRVDYEQYF. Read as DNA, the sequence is TGTGCCAGCAGTGAAGAACGAAACGGGAGGGTTGACTACGAGCAGTACTTC.